The subject of this entry is one TCR beta chain. Clones were sequenced by immunoSEQ multiplex PCR, and TCRdb holds only the in-frame ones, with some missing. Of roughly 2,100 clones in the sample, approximately 75% are singletons; the top ten hold 20% to 25%. The data originate from a study of tumour-infiltrating T cells in Burkitt lymphoma. Study-level background: Productive clonality predicted overall and progression-free survival.

CDR3 size: 15 residues. The germline V gene encodes CDR1 MNHEY and CDR2 SVGAGI. Germline trimming cut 2 bases from V and 9 bases from J; bases unmatched to any gene: 7. The chain employs TRBV6-5 and TRBJ2-1, with 10 bases matching TRBD2. The sample consisted of tumor tissue. This sequence originates from a human donor with diffuse large B-cell lymphoma. The DNA for the CDR3 is TGTGCCAGCAGTTACGAATCTAGCGGGAGAGGTGAGCAGTTCTTC. This encodes CASSYESSGRGEQFF.